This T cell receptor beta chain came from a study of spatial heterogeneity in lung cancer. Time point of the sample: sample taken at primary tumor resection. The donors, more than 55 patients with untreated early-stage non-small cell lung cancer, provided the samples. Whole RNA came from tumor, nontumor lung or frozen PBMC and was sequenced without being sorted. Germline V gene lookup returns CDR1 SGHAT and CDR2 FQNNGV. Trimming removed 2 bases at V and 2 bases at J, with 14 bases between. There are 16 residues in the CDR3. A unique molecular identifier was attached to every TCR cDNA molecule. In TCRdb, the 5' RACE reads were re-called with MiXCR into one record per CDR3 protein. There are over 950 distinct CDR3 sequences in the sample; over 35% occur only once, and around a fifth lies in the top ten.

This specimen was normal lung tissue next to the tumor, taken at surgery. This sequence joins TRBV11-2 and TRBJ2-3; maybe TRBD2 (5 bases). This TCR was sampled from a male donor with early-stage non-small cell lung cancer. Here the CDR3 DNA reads TGTGCCAGCAGCTTAAACGGGCGGGCAAACACAGATACGCAGTATTTT. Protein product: CASSLNGRANTDTQYF. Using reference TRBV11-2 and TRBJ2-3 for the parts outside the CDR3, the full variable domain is EAGVAQSPRYKIIEKRQSVAFWCNPISGHATLYWYQQILGQGPKLLIQFQNNGVVDDSQLPKDRFSAERLKGVDSTLKIQPAKLEDSAVYLCASSLNGRANTDTQYFGPGTRLTVL.